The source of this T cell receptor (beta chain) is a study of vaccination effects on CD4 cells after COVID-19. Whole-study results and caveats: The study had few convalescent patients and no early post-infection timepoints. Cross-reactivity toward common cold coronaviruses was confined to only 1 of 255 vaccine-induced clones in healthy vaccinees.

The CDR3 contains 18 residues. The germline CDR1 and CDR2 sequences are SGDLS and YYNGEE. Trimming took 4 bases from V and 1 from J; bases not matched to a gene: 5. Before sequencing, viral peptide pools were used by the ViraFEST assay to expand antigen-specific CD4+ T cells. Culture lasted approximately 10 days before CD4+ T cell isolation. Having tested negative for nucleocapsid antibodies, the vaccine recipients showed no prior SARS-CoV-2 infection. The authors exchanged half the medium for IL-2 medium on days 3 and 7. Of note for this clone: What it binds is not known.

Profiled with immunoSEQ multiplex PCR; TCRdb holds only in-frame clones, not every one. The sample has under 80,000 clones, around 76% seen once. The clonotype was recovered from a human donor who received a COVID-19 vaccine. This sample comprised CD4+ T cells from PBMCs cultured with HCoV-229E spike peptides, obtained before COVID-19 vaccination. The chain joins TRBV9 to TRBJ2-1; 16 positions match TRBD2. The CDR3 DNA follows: TGTGCCAGCAGCACAGGGACTAGCGGGGGGGCGTCCTACAATGAGCAGTTCTTC. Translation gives CASSTGTSGGASYNEQFF. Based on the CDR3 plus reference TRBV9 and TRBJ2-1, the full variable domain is DSGVTQTPKHLITATGQRVTLRCSPRSGDLSVYWYQQSLDQGLQFLIQYYNGEERAKGNILERFSAQQFPDLHSELNLSSLELGDSALYFCASSTGTSGGASYNEQFFGPGTRLTVL.